Sequencing of this T cell receptor beta chain was carried out in a study of blood T cells in healthy people across ages (dated by TCRdb to 2015 to 2017). A note on the overall study: Template switching captured roughly one uniquely barcoded TCR beta cDNA molecule per two T cells in model experiments. Age-related changes in TCR beta repertoire diversity were measured in the study by deep sequencing normalized with unique cDNA molecular identifiers. The donors were divided into four age groups: young (average around 16 years), middle-aged (about 41), aged (approximately 59) and long-lived (about 84). To avoid experimental bias, donors of different ages were distributed randomly across sequencing lanes. Two additional independent replicas of 1 million unique cDNA reads from the same blood draw were analyzed for two donors (one aged 18 to 30 and one aged 80 or older).

With respect to this clonotype: The antigen it binds to is not known. One base away there is no much larger clone; base qualities are not given.

The paper as a whole reports these results and caveats: Observed TCR beta diversity per million T cells fell roughly linearly with age, and a significant reduction was already apparent by age roughly 40. Compared with the aged group, the long-lived group had more naive CD4+ T cells, fewer expanded clones and increased TCR diversity, suggesting age selection. There was a strong correlation between observed TCR beta diversity and the percentage of naive T cells measured by flow cytometry. Donor CMV infection status was unknown, potentially confounding age-related changes in expanded clonotypes. Total diversity estimates from one million sequenced T cells were considered lower bounds and underestimates. Bulk unsorted PBMC profiling prevented conclusive comparison of naive and antigen-experienced compartments.

Systemically healthy Caucasian individuals from Russia, some 40 in total and aged about 6 to 100 years, were included as donors. Roughly 10 milliliters of peripheral blood were drawn from each donor into EDTA-treated Vacutainer tubes. PBMCs were isolated by Ficoll-Paque density-gradient centrifugation, with at least 6 million obtained per sample. Total RNA was extracted from PBMCs with Trizol reagent, with at least 6 micrograms obtained per sample. Naive CD45RAhigh/CD27high T cell percentages were measured by flow cytometry on a PBMC aliquot from every donor. At the junction V is shortened by 6 bases and J by 2 bases, with 13 bases in between. Taken from the germline V gene (reference sequence), the CDR1 and CDR2 loops are DFQATT and SNEGSKA. Including cysteine and phenylalanine, the CDR3 has 13 amino acids. CDR3 DNA is the only sequence kept; it has 39 bases, read in frame from the first base. Library preparation employed 5' RACE. Sequencing took place on an Illumina HiSeq 2500. A second PCR of roughly 7 to 11 cycles was performed with a sample-barcoded 5' primer and a J-beta primer mix. Each TCR beta cDNA molecule received a unique molecular identifier from a template-switch 5' adaptor carrying 12 random nucleotides. Each sample yielded at least 3 million CDR3-containing paired-end reads. First-strand cDNA synthesis was performed from all RNA using the Mint cDNA synthesis kit, with priming by a TRBC-specific oligonucleotide. Following uracil-DNA glycosylase treatment, all cDNA underwent a first 18-cycle PCR with the universal primers M1SS and BC2_uni_R. The original pipeline was this. Normalization of each sample was performed by random selection of 1 million high-quality reads, each carrying a distinct molecular identifier. Instead of being binned into consensus sequences, reads that shared molecular identifiers were thrown out. CDR3 identification, clonotype clustering and error correction used MiTCR with a Q25 quality threshold and the strictest error-elimination algorithm. A nonparametric unseen species model with Euler transformation was used to estimate a lower bound on total TCR beta diversity. In TCRdb, the public reads were trimmed at Q25 with fastp and aligned with MiXCR, with productive beta chains retained. All rows with the same CDR3 protein become a single entry with the most common DNA and genes. These V and J calls are TCRdb output, not the study's own analysis. This sample comprises around 1.5 million distinct CDR3 sequences, 45% to 70% of them detected only once. The ten largest account for over 5% of the sample.

The TCR sequence derives from a man aged 18-30 years in good health. Input material: blood. The chain is encoded by TRBV20-1 joined to TRBJ1-1; TRBD1 is a weak D gene call, 6 bases matching. The DNA sequence reads TGCAGTGCGTATAGGACAGCCAACACTGAAGCTTTCTTT. It is translated as CSAYRTANTEAFF.